This T cell receptor (beta chain) was captured in a study of T-cell reconstitution after alpha-beta-depleted transplantation in children. This clonotype has just a few counts. The germline gives CDR1 SQVTM, CDR2 ANQGSEA. With 2 bases removed from V and 5 bases from J, the gap between germline ends came to 12 bases. This CDR3 is built from 13 residues. Construction of the TCRbeta library involved unique molecular identifiers. TCRdb recomputed calls from the PCR reads with MiXCR, one row per CDR3 protein. The sample comprises about 610,000 distinct CDR3 sequences, roughly a tenth of which are singletons, and less than 5% rests with the top ten.

The genes are TRBV29-1 and TRBJ1-2, with a weak D call TRBD1 (5 bases). Specimen: PBMCs from the stem cell graft donor, collected from the stem cell graft. This TCR was sampled from a human donor who donated a stem cell graft to a child with acute myeloid leukemia. Written as DNA, the CDR3 is TGCAGCGTTGAAAAGGGTCAGGGTTATGGCTACACCTTC. It is translated as CSVEKGQGYGYTF.